This TCR beta chain originates from a study of T cell repertoires in cytomegalovirus infection. TCRdb independently ran MiXCR on the reads; one entry per CDR3 protein. This sample carries under 200,000 distinct CDR3 sequences, about a tenth of them seen once, and the ten largest clones take roughly 5%. This clonotype appeared many times. Germline V gene data show CDR1 as SNHLY and CDR2 as FYNNEI. V lost 7 bases and J lost 0; bases outside the gene matches: 5. This CDR3 comprises 15 residues. The chain combines TRBV2 with TRBJ2-1, with 8 positions matching TRBD2. This receptor was identified in a human donor in good health (CMV status not recorded). Some clones in this sample may be carry-over from other donors' samples. The sample was PBMCs. The chain's CDR3 is CASTLAGSSYNEQFF. The CDR3 DNA sequence: TGTGCCAGCACCTTAGCGGGGAGCTCCTACAATGAGCAGTTCTTC.